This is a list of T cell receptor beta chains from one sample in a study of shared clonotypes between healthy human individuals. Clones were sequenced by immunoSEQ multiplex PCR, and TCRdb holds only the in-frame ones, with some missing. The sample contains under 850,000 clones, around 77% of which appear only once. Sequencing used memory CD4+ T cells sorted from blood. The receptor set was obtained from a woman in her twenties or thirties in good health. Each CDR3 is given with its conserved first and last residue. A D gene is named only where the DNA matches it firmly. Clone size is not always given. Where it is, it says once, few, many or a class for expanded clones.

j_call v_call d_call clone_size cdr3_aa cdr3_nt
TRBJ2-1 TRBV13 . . CASSRGSHPNEQFF TGTGCCAGCAGCCGAGGGTCCCACCCCAATGAGCAGTTCTTC
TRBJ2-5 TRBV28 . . CASSLIHSFQETQYF TGTGCCAGCAGTTTAATTCACAGCTTCCAAGAGACCCAGTACTTC
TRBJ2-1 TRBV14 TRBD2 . CASSWGTSGSRVQFF TGTGCCAGCAGCTGGGGGACTAGCGGGAGTCGGGTGCAGTTCTTC
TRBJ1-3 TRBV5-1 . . CASSLGQGNTIYF TGCGCCAGCAGCCTAGGACAGGGAAACACCATATATTTT
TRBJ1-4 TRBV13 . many CASSFRTGGHEKLFF TGTGCCAGCAGCTTTAGGACGGGGGGACACGAAAAACTGTTTTTT
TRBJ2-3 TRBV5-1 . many CASSLALTGAVDTQYF TGCGCCAGCAGCTTGGCCTTAACGGGAGCGGTAGATACGCAGTATTTT
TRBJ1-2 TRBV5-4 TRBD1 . CASNIGQENYGYTF TGTGCCAGCAATATCGGACAGGAAAACTATGGCTACACCTTC
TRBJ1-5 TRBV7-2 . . CASSLAQGRGQPQHF TGTGCCAGCAGCTTAGCTCAGGGGAGGGGTCAGCCCCAGCATTTT
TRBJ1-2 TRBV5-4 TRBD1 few CASSSPATGVNYGYTF TGTGCCAGCAGCTCACCGGCCACAGGGGTTAACTATGGCTACACCTTC
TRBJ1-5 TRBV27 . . CASSLGVEQPQHF TGTGCCAGCAGTTTAGGGGTGGAGCAGCCCCAGCATTTT
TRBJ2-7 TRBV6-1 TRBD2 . CASSEAEGAGGDEQYF TGTGCCAGCAGTGAAGCGGAGGGGGCGGGAGGGGACGAGCAGTACTTC
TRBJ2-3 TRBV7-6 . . CASSLSPRDTQYF TGTGCCAGCAGCTTATCGCCGAGGGATACGCAGTATTTT
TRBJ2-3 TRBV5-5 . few CASTRPGANGADTQYF TGTGCCAGCACCCGGCCCGGGGCAAATGGGGCAGATACGCAGTATTTT
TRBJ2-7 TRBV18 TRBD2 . CASSWGRAPREWEQYF TGTGCCAGCTCATGGGGGAGGGCCCCCCGGGAGTGGGAGCAGTACTTC
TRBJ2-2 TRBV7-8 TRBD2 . CAITWLAGGGNTGELFF TGTGCCATCACGTGGCTAGCGGGAGGTGGGAACACCGGGGAGCTGTTTTTT
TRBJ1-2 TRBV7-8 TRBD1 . CASSKGTGLPLRGYGYTF TGTGCCAGCAGTAAAGGGACAGGCTTACCCCTACGGGGCTATGGCTACACCTTC
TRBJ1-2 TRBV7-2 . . CASTGDYGYTF TGTGCCAGCACGGGGGACTATGGCTACACCTTC
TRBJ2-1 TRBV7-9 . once CASSKGGSGNEQFF TGTGCCAGCAGCAAGGGGGGATCAGGCAATGAGCAGTTCTTC